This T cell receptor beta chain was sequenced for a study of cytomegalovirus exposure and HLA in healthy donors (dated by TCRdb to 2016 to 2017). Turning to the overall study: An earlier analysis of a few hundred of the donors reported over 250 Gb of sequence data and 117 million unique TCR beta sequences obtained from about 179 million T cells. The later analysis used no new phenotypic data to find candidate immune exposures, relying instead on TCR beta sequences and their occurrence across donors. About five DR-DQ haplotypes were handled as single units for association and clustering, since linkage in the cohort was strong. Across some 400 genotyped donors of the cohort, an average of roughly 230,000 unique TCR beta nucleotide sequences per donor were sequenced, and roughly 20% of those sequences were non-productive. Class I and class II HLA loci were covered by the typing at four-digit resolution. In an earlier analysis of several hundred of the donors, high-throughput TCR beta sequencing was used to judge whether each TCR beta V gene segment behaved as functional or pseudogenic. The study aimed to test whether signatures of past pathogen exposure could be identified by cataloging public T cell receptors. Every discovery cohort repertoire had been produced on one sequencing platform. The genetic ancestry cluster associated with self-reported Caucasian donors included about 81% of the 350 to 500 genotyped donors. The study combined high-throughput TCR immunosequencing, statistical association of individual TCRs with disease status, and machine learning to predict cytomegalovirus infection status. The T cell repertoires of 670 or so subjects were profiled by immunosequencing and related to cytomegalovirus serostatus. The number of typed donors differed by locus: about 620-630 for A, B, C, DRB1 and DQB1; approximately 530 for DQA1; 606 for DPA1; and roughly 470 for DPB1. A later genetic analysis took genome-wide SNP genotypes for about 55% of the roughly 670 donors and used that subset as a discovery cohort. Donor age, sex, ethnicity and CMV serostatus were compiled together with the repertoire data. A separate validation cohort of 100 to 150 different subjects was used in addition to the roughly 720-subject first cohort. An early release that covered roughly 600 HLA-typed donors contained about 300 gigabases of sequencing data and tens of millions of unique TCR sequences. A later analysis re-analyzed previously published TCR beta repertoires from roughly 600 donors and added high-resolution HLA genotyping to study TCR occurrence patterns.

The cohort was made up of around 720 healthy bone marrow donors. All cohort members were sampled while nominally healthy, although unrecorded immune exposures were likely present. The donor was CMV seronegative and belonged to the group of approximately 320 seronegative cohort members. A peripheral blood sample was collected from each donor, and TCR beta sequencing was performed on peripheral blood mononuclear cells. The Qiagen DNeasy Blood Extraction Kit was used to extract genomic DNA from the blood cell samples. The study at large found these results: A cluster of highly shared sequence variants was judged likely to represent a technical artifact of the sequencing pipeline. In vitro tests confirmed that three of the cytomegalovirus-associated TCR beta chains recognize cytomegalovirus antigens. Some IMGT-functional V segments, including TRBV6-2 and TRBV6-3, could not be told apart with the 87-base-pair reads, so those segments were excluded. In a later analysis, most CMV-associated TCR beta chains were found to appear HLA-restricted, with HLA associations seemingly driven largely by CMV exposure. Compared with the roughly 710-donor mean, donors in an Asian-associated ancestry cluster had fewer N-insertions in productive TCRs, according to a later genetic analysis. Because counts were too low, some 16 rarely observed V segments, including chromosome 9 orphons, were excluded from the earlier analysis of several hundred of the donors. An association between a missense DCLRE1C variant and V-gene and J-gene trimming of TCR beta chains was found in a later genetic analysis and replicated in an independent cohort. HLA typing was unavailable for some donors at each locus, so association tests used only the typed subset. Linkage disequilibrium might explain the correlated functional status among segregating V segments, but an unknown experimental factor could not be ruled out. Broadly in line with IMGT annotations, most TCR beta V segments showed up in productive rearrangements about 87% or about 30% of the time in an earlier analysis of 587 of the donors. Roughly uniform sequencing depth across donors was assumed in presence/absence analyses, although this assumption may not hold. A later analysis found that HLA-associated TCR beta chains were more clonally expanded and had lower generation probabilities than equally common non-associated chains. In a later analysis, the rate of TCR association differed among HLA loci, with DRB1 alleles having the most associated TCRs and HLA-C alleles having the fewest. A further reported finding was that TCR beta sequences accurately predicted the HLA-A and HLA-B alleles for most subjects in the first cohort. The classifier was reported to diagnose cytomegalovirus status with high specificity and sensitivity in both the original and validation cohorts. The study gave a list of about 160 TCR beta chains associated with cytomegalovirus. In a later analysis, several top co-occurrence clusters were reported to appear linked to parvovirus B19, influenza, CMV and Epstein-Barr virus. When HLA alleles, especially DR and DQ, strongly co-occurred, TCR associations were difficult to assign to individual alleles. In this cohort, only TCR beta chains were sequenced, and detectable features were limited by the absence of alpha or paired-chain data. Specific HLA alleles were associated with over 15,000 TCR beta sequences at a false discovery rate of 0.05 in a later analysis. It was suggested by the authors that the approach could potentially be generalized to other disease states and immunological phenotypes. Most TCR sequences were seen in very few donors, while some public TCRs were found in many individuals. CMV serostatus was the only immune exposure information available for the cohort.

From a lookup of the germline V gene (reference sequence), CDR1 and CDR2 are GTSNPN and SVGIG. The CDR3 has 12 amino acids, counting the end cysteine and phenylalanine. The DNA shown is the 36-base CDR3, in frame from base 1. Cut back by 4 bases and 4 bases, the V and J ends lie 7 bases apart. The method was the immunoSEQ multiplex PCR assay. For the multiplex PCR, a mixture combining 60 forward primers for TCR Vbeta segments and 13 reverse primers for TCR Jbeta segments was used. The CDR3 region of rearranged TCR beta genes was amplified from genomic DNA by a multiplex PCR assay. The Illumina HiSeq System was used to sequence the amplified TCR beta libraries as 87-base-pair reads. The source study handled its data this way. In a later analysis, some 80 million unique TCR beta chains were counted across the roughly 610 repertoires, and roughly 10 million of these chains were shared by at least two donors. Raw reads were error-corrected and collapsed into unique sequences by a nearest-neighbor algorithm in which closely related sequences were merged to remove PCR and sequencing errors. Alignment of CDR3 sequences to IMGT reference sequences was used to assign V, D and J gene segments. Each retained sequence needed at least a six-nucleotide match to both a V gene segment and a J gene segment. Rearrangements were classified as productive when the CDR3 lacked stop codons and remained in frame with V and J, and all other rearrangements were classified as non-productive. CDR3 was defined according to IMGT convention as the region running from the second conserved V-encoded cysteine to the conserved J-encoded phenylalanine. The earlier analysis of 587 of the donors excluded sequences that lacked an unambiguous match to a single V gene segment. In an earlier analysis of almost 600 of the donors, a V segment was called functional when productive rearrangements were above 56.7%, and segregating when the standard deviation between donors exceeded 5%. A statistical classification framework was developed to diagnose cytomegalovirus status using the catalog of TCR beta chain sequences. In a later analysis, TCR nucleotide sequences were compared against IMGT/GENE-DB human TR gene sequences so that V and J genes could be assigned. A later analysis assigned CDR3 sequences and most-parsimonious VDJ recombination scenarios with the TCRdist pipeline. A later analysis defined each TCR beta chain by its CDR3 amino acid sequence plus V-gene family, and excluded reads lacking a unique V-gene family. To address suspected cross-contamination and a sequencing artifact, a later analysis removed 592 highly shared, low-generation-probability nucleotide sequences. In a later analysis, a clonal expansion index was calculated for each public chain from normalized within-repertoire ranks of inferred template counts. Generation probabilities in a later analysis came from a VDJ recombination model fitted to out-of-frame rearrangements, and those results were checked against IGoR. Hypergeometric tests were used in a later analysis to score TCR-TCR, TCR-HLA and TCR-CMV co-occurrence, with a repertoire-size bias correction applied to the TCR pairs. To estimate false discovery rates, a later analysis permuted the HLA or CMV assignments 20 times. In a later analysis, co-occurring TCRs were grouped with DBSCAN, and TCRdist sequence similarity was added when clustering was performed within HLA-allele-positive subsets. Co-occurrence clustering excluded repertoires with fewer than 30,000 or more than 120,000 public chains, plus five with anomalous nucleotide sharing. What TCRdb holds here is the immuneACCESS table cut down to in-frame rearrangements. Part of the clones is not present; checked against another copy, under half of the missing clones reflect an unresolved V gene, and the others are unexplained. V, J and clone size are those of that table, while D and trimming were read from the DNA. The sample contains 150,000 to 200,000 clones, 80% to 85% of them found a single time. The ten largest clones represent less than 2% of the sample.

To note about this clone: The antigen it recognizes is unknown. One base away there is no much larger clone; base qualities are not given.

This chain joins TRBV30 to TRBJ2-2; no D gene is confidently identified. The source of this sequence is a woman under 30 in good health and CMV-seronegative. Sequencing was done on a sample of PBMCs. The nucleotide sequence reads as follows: TGTGCCTGGAATATAGTCACCGGGGAGCTGTTTTTT. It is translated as CAWNIVTGELFF.